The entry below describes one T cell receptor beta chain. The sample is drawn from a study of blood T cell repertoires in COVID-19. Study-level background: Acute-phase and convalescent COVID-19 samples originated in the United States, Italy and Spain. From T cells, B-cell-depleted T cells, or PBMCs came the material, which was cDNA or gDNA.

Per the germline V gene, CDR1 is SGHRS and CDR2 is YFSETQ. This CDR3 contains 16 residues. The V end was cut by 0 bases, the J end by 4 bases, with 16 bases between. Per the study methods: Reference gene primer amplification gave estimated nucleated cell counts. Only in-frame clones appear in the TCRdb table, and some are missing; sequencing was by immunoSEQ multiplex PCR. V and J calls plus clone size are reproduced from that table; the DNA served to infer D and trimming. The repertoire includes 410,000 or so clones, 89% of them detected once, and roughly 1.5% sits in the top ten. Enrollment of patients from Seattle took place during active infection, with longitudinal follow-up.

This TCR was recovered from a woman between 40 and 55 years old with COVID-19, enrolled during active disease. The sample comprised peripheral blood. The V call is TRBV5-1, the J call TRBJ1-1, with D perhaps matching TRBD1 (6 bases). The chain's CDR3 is CASSLGDRLELTEAFF. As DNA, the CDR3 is TGCGCCAGCAGCTTGGGTGACAGGCTCGAGCTCACTGAAGCTTTCTTT.